A selection of T cell receptor beta chains follows, all from one sample in a study of glioma-infiltrating T cells after dendritic cell vaccination. Generated by immunoSEQ multiplex PCR, the TCRdb table keeps only in-frame clones and is missing some. The data show tens of thousands of clones, about 85% seen once. The source material was blood, sampled after dendritic cell vaccination. All receptors come from a human donor with glioblastoma. Both conserved end residues are part of each CDR3. Fields, in order: D gene, J gene, V gene, clone size, CDR3 protein, CDR3 DNA. D genes are given only for firm matches. Size is omitted from some rows. Given values are once, few, many or a class for expanded clones.

D: TRBD2
J: TRBJ2-1
V: TRBV7-8
size: -
CDR3: CASSISGGANNEQFF
DNA: TGTGCCAGCAGCATTAGCGGGGGGGCGAACAATGAGCAGTTCTTC

D: TRBD2
J: TRBJ2-7
V: TRBV5-1
size: -
CDR3: CASSFLAGASDEQYF
DNA: TGCGCCAGCAGCTTTCTAGCGGGGGCCTCCGACGAGCAGTACTTC

D: TRBD1
J: TRBJ2-7
V: TRBV2
size: few
CDR3: CASSGTGGSYEQYF
DNA: TGTGCCAGCAGCGGGACAGGGGGCTCCTACGAGCAGTACTTC

D: TRBD1
J: TRBJ1-2
V: TRBV7-2
size: -
CDR3: CASSLAGTEIGGYTF
DNA: TGTGCCAGCAGCTTAGCAGGGACAGAGATTGGAGGCTACACCTTC

D: TRBD1
J: TRBJ2-3
V: TRBV6-4
size: -
CDR3: CASSGTGGADTQYF
DNA: TGTGCCAGCAGTGGAACAGGGGGCGCAGATACGCAGTATTTT

D: TRBD1
J: TRBJ2-5
V: TRBV5-8
size: -
CDR3: CASRATGGSRETQYF
DNA: TGTGCCAGCAGGGCGACAGGGGGGTCCCGGGAGACCCAGTACTTC

D: TRBD1
J: TRBJ1-2
V: TRBV4-3
size: once
CDR3: CASSPGTGGTRRYTF
DNA: TGCGCCAGCAGCCCGGGGACAGGGGGCACACGGCGCTACACCTTC

D: TRBD2
J: TRBJ2-1
V: TRBV19
size: few
CDR3: CASSPKLAGEGNEQFF
DNA: TGTGCCAGTAGTCCCAAACTAGCGGGAGAGGGAAATGAGCAGTTCTTC

D: TRBD1
J: TRBJ2-6
V: TRBV18
size: once
CDR3: CASSDRQGQSSGANVLTF
DNA: TGTGCCAGCTCAGACAGACAGGGGCAGAGCTCTGGGGCCAACGTCCTGACTTTC

D: TRBD2
J: TRBJ2-7
V: TRBV7-2
size: -
CDR3: CASSRTSGVTYEQYF
DNA: TGTGCCAGCAGCCGCACTAGCGGAGTTACCTACGAGCAGTACTTC

D: -
J: TRBJ2-7
V: TRBV5-4
size: -
CDR3: CASSSSSYEQYF
DNA: TGTGCCAGCAGCTCGAGCTCCTACGAGCAGTACTTC

D: -
J: TRBJ2-1
V: TRBV19
size: few
CDR3: CASSIVGYNEQFF
DNA: TGTGCCAGTAGTATCGTCGGGTACAATGAGCAGTTCTTC

D: TRBD2
J: TRBJ2-7
V: TRBV9
size: -
CDR3: CASSVGPAGNYEQYF
DNA: TGTGCCAGCAGCGTAGGGCCAGCGGGAAACTACGAGCAGTACTTC

D: TRBD2
J: TRBJ2-7
V: TRBV5-4
size: -
CDR3: CASSVRLAGTTYEQYF
DNA: TGTGCCAGCAGCGTCCGACTAGCGGGGACTACCTACGAGCAGTACTTC

D: TRBD2
J: TRBJ2-3
V: TRBV7-9
size: -
CDR3: CASSPGLAGVADTQYF
DNA: TGTGCCAGCAGCCCGGGACTAGCGGGAGTAGCAGATACGCAGTATTTT

D: -
J: TRBJ2-1
V: TRBV6-6
size: few
CDR3: CASSYAGLSYNEQFF
DNA: TGTGCCAGCAGTTACGCGGGCCTCTCCTACAATGAGCAGTTCTTC

D: -
J: TRBJ2-5
V: TRBV18
size: -
CDR3: CASSPGETQYF
DNA: TGTGCCAGCTCACCCGGGGAGACCCAGTACTTC

D: -
J: TRBJ1-4
V: TRBV27
size: -
CDR3: CASSLWGTENEKLFF
DNA: TGTGCCAGCAGTTTATGGGGGACTGAGAATGAAAAACTGTTTTTT

D: TRBD1
J: TRBJ1-5
V: TRBV27
size: -
CDR3: CASSLRQGIGQPQHF
DNA: TGTGCCAGCAGTTTAAGACAGGGAATAGGTCAGCCCCAGCATTTT

D: -
J: TRBJ2-7
V: TRBV7-2
size: once
CDR3: CASSLGPGVPYEQYF
DNA: TGTGCCAGCAGCTTAGGACCAGGGGTTCCCTACGAGCAGTACTTC

D: -
J: TRBJ1-3
V: TRBV4-3
size: many
CDR3: CASSHLGDSGNTIYF
DNA: TGCGCCAGCAGCCATCTAGGGGATTCTGGAAACACCATATATTTT

D: -
J: TRBJ2-4
V: TRBV10-3
size: -
CDR3: CAISENGVYQDF
DNA: TGTGCCATCAGTGAGAACGGGGTATACCAGGACTTC

D: TRBD1
J: TRBJ2-7
V: TRBV5-8
size: -
CDR3: CASSHGTGVGEEQYF
DNA: TGTGCCAGCAGCCATGGGACAGGGGTAGGGGAAGAGCAGTACTTC

D: -
J: TRBJ1-1
V: TRBV4-3
size: once
CDR3: CASSQAYRNTEAFF
DNA: TGCGCCAGCAGCCAAGCGTACAGGAACACTGAAGCTTTCTTT

D: -
J: TRBJ1-6
V: TRBV18
size: few
CDR3: CASSPGLYSPLHF
DNA: TGTGCCAGCTCACCGGGGCTTTATTCACCCCTCCACTTT

D: -
J: TRBJ1-2
V: TRBV5-4
size: -
CDR3: CASSRVSGTEDGYTF
DNA: TGTGCCAGCAGTCGAGTCAGTGGGACTGAGGATGGCTACACCTTC

D: TRBD1
J: TRBJ1-2
V: TRBV6-4
size: -
CDR3: CASSATGTGLFGYTF
DNA: TGTGCCAGCAGTGCTACCGGGACAGGGTTATTCGGCTACACCTTC

D: -
J: TRBJ2-1
V: TRBV7-6
size: -
CDR3: CASREGGGGNEQFF
DNA: TGTGCCAGCAGGGAAGGGGGGGGAGGAAATGAGCAGTTCTTC

D: -
J: TRBJ2-5
V: TRBV5-4
size: -
CDR3: CASSLEMGAETQYF
DNA: TGTGCCAGCAGCTTGGAAATGGGCGCAGAGACCCAGTACTTC

D: TRBD2
J: TRBJ2-3
V: TRBV5-5
size: once
CDR3: CASSWSSSGGTDTQYF
DNA: TGTGCCAGCAGCTGGTCATCTAGCGGGGGCACAGATACGCAGTATTTT

D: -
J: TRBJ2-1
V: TRBV7-9
size: -
CDR3: CASSLALAGDNEQFF
DNA: TGTGCCAGCAGCTTAGCACTGGCAGGGGACAATGAGCAGTTCTTC

D: TRBD2
J: TRBJ2-7
V: TRBV7-9
size: -
CDR3: CASSSAGATYEQYF
DNA: TGTGCCAGCAGCTCCGCGGGAGCAACCTACGAGCAGTACTTC

D: TRBD2
J: TRBJ2-7
V: TRBV5-4
size: -
CDR3: CASSSTSLGLGPYEQYF
DNA: TGTGCCAGCAGCTCGACTAGCCTGGGTCTCGGCCCCTACGAGCAGTACTTC

D: -
J: TRBJ2-6
V: TRBV15
size: -
CDR3: CATSRAWTAGANVLTF
DNA: TGTGCCACCAGCAGAGCCTGGACAGCCGGGGCCAACGTCCTGACTTTC

D: -
J: TRBJ1-1
V: TRBV5-4
size: -
CDR3: CASSGPGSKNTEAFF
DNA: TGTGCCAGCAGTGGGCCAGGGTCGAAGAACACTGAAGCTTTCTTT

D: TRBD1
J: TRBJ1-2
V: TRBV13
size: -
CDR3: CASTKLEAGGIGYTF
DNA: TGTGCCAGCACCAAGCTTGAGGCAGGGGGTATTGGCTACACCTTC

D: TRBD1
J: TRBJ1-5
V: TRBV25-1
size: -
CDR3: CASSDTTGFSNQPQHF
DNA: TGTGCCAGCAGTGATACGACAGGGTTCAGCAATCAGCCCCAGCATTTT

D: -
J: TRBJ1-3
V: TRBV6-6
size: -
CDR3: CASSPLGKRRNTIYF
DNA: TGTGCCAGCAGCCCCCTGGGAAAGCGGAGAAACACCATATATTTT

D: TRBD2
J: TRBJ2-1
V: TRBV7-9
size: -
CDR3: CASSLADGLAGGPNEQFF
DNA: TGTGCCAGCAGCTTAGCTGACGGACTAGCGGGAGGGCCGAATGAGCAGTTCTTC

D: -
J: TRBJ1-2
V: TRBV29-1
size: -
CDR3: CSAGQPLSYGYTF
DNA: TGCAGCGCAGGACAGCCCTTATCCTATGGCTACACCTTC

D: TRBD2
J: TRBJ2-3
V: TRBV28
size: -
CDR3: CASSFRAGGLADTQYF
DNA: TGTGCCAGCAGTTTTAGGGCGGGAGGGCTCGCAGATACGCAGTATTTT

D: TRBD2
J: TRBJ2-3
V: TRBV7-2
size: -
CDR3: CASSFRASGGGLADTQYF
DNA: TGTGCCAGCAGCTTTCGGGCTAGCGGGGGCGGTCTTGCAGATACGCAGTATTTT